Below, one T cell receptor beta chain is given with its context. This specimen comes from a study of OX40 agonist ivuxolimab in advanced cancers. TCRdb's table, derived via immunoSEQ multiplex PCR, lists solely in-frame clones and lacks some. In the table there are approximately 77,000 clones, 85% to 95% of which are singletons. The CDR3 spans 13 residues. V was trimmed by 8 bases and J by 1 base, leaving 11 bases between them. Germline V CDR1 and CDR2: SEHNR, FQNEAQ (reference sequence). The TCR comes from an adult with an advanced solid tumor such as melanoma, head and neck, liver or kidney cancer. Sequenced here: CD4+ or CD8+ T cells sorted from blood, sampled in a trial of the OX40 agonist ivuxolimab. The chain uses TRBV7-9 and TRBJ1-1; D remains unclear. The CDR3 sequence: CASGKVGNTEAFF. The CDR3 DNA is TGTGCCAGCGGGAAAGTTGGGAACACTGAAGCTTTCTTT.